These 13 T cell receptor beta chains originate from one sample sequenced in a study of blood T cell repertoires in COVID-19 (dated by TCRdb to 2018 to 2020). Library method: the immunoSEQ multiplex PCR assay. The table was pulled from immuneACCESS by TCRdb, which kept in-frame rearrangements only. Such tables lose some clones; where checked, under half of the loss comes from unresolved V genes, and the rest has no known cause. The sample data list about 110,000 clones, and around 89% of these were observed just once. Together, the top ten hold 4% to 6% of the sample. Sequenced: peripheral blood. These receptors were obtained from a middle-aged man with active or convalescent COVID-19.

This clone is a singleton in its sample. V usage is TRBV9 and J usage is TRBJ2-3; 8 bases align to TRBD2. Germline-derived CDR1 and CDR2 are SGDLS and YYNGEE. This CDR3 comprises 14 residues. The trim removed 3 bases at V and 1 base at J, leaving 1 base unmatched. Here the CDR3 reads CASSATSGTDTQYF. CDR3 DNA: TGTGCCAGCAGCGCGACTAGCGGCACAGATACGCAGTATTTT.

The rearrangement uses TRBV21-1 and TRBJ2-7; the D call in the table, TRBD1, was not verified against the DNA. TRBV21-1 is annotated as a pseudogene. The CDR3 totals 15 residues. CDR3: CASSANRVGSYEQYF. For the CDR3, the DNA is TGTGCCAGCAGCGCCAACAGAGTGGGCTCCTACGAGCAGTACTTC.

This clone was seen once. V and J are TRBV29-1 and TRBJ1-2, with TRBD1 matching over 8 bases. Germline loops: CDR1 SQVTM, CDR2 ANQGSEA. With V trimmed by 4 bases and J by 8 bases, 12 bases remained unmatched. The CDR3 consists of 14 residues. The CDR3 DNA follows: TGCAGCGTTGGTCGACAGGGGACGGCTAACGGCTACACCTTC. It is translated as CSVGRQGTANGYTF.

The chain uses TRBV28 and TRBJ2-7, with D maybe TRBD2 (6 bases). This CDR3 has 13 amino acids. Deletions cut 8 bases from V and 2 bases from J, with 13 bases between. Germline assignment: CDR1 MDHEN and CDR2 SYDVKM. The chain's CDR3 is CASWRARPYEQYF. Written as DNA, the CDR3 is TGTGCCAGCTGGAGGGCCAGACCCTACGAGCAGTACTTC.

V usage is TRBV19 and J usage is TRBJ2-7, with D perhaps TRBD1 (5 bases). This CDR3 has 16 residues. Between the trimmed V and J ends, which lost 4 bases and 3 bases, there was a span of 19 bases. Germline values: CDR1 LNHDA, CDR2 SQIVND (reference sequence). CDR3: CASSTLRWGLGYEQYF. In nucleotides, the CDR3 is TGTGCCAGTAGTACCTTACGGTGGGGCTTGGGCTACGAGCAGTACTTC.

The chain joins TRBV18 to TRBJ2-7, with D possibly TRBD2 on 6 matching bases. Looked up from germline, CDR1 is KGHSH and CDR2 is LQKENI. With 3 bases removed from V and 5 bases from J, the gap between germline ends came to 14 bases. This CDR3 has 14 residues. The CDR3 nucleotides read TGTGCCAGCTCACCGATCGGGGACTTTAACGAGCAGTACTTC. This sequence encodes CASSPIGDFNEQYF.

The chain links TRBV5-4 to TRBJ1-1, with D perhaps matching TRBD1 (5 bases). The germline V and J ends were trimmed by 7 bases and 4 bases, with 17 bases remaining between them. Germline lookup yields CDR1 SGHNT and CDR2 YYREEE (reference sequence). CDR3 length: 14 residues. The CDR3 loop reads CASSLGGGLTEAFF. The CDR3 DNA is TGTGCCAGCTCTTTGGGGGGAGGACTCACTGAAGCTTTCTTT. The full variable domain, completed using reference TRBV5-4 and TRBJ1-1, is ETGVTQSPTHLIKTRGQQVTLRCSSQSGHNTVSWYQQALGQGPQFIFQYYREEENGRGNFPPRFSGLQFPNYSSELNVNALELDDSALYLCASSLGGGLTEAFFGQGTRLTVV.

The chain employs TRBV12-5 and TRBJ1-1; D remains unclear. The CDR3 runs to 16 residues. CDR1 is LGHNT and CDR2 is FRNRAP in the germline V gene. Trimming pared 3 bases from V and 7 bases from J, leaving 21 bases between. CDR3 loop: CASGFSQVQVVLEAFF. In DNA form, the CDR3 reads TGTGCTAGTGGTTTTTCCCAGGTCCAAGTGGTCCTTGAAGCTTTCTTT.

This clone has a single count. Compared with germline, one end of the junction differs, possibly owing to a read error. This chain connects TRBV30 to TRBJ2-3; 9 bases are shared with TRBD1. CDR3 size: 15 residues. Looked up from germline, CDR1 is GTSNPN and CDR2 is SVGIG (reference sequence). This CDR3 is CAWTEGTGFTDTRYF. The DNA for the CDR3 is TGTGCCTGGACTGAAGGGACAGGGTTCACAGATACGCGGTATTTT.

The CDR3 bases are TGTGCCCGCGGGGGGAGGGAGGGCAATCAGCCCCAGCATTTT. This translates into CARGGREGNQPQHF. The chain carries TRBV2 and TRBJ1-5, with D possibly being TRBD1 (5 bases). The germline V and J ends were trimmed by 11 bases and 2 bases, with 16 bases remaining between them. The V gene's germline CDR1 is SNHLY and CDR2 FYNNEI. CDR3 length: 14 residues.

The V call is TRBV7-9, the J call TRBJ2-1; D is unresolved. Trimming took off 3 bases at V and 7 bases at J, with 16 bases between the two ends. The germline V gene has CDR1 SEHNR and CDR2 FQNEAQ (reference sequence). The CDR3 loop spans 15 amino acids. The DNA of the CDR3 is TGTGCCAGCAGCTTCATATCTCACCAGTCTAATGAGCAGTTCTTC. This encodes CASSFISHQSNEQFF. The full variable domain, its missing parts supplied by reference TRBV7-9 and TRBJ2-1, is DTGVSQNPRHKITKRGQNVTFRCDPISEHNRLYWYRQTLGQGPEFLTYFQNEAQLEKSRLLSDRFSAERPKGSFSTLEIQRTEQGDSAMYLCASSFISHQSNEQFFGPGTRLTVL.

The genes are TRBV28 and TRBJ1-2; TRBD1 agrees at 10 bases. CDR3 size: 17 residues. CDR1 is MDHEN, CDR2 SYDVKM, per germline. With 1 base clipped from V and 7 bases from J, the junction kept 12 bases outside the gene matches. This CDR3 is CASSLLAPGQGKGGYTF. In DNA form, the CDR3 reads TGTGCCAGCAGTTTATTGGCCCCGGGACAGGGGAAAGGTGGCTACACCTTC.

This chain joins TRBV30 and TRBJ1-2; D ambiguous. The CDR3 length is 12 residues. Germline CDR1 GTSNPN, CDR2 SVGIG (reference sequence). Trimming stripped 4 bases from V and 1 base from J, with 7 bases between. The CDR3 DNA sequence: TGTGCCTGGACGCGGGGTAACTATGGCTACACCTTC. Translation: CAWTRGNYGYTF.